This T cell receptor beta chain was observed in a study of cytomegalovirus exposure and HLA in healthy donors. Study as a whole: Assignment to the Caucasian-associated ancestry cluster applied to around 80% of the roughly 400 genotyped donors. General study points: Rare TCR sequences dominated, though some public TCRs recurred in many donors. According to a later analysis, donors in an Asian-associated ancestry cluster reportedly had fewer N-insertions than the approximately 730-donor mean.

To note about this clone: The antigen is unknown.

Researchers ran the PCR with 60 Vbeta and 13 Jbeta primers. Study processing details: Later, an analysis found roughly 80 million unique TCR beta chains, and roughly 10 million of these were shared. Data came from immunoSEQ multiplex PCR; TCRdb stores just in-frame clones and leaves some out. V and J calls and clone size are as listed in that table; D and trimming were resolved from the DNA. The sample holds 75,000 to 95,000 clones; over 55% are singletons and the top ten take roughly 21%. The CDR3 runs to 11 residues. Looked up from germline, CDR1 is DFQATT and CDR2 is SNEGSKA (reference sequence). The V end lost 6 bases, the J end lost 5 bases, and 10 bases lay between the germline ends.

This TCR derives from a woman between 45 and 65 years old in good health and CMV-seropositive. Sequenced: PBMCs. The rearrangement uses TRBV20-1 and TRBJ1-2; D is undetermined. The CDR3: CSATVGYGYTF. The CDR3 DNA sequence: TGCAGTGCCACCGTCGGGTATGGCTACACCTTC.